These 4 T cell receptor beta chains were sequenced from one sample in a study of shared clonotypes between healthy human individuals. Produced via immunoSEQ multiplex PCR; TCRdb's table is partial and in-frame only. This repertoire shows hundreds of thousands of clones, approximately 96% found once; its top ten account for approximately 0.11%. CD45RO-negative, CCR7-positively selected cells formed the naive CD8 fraction, excluding terminally differentiated effector memory CD45RA+ cells. The sample was naive CD8+ T cells sorted from blood. These receptors were obtained from a woman younger than 45 in good health.

The chain employs TRBV5-8 and TRBJ1-3, with unresolved D. Trimming took off 0 bases at V and 4 bases at J, with 5 bases between the two ends. In germline, CDR1 is SGHTS, CDR2 YDEGEE. The CDR3 contains 13 residues. The CDR3 sequence: CASSLGNGNTIYF. The CDR3 DNA follows: TGTGCCAGCAGCTTGGGGAACGGAAACACCATATATTTT.

The gene calls are TRBV30 and TRBJ2-7, with 9 bases identical to TRBD1. The CDR3 extends over 12 amino acids. Germline loops: CDR1 GTSNPN, CDR2 SVGIG (reference sequence). V was pared by 4 bases and J by 5 bases, with 3 bases of the junction left unmatched. The DNA of the CDR3 is TGTGCCTGGATTCGGACAGGGGACGAGCAGTACTTC. Encoded protein: CAWIRTGDEQYF. The full variable domain, with the rest looked up from reference TRBV30 and TRBJ2-7, is SQTIHQWPATLVQPVGSPLSLECTVEGTSNPNLYWYRQAAGRGLQLLFYSVGIGQISSEVPQNLSASRPQDRQFILSSKKLLLSDSGFYLCAWIRTGDEQYFGPGTRLTVT.

Note on this clone: At one of its ends the junction is not consistent with the germline gene, which may arise from a read error. The chain couples TRBV11-2 to TRBJ2-5; D might be TRBD2 (5 bases). Judging by the DNA end, TRBJ2-7 fits better; the J call may be wrong. The CDR3 has 15 residues. Germline assignment: CDR1 SGHAT and CDR2 FQNNGV. The CDR3 DNA reads as TGCGCCAGCAGCCGCGGGTTTGTCGATGCCTACGAGCAGTACTTC. Its translation is CASSRGFVDAYEQYF.

V usage is TRBV9 and J usage is TRBJ2-4, with 7 bases matching TRBD1. This CDR3 comprises 14 residues. CDR1 SGDLS and CDR2 YYNGEE come from the germline V gene. J was trimmed by 7 bases and V by 4 bases; bases with no gene match: 8. CDR3 coding DNA: TGTGCCAGCAGCCCGTGGGGGACAGCTAACATTCAGTACTTC. Residues: CASSPWGTANIQYF.